The clone carrying this TCR beta chain was recorded only once. This record comes from a study of blood T cell repertoires in COVID-19. Overall study: The samples span acute and convalescent COVID-19 from the United States, Italy and Spain. Nucleic acid was either cDNA or gDNA, and it came from T cells, B-cell-depleted T cells, or PBMCs.

The CDR3 length is 13 residues. Germline-derived CDR1 and CDR2 are LNHNV and YYDKDF (reference sequence). V was cut by 8 bases and J by 2 bases, with 9 bases left in between. Measured with immunoSEQ multiplex PCR; TCRdb has only the in-frame clones, and not every one. The sample consists of about 120,000 clones, 85% to 90% of them appearing once. The chain couples TRBV15 to TRBJ1-4; no clear D. The source of this sequence is a man of 80 years or more with acute or convalescent COVID-19. Input material: peripheral blood. CDR3 sequence (DNA): TGTGCCACCCAGAGGAGTACTAATGAAAAACTGTTTTTT. Translating it yields CATQRSTNEKLFF.